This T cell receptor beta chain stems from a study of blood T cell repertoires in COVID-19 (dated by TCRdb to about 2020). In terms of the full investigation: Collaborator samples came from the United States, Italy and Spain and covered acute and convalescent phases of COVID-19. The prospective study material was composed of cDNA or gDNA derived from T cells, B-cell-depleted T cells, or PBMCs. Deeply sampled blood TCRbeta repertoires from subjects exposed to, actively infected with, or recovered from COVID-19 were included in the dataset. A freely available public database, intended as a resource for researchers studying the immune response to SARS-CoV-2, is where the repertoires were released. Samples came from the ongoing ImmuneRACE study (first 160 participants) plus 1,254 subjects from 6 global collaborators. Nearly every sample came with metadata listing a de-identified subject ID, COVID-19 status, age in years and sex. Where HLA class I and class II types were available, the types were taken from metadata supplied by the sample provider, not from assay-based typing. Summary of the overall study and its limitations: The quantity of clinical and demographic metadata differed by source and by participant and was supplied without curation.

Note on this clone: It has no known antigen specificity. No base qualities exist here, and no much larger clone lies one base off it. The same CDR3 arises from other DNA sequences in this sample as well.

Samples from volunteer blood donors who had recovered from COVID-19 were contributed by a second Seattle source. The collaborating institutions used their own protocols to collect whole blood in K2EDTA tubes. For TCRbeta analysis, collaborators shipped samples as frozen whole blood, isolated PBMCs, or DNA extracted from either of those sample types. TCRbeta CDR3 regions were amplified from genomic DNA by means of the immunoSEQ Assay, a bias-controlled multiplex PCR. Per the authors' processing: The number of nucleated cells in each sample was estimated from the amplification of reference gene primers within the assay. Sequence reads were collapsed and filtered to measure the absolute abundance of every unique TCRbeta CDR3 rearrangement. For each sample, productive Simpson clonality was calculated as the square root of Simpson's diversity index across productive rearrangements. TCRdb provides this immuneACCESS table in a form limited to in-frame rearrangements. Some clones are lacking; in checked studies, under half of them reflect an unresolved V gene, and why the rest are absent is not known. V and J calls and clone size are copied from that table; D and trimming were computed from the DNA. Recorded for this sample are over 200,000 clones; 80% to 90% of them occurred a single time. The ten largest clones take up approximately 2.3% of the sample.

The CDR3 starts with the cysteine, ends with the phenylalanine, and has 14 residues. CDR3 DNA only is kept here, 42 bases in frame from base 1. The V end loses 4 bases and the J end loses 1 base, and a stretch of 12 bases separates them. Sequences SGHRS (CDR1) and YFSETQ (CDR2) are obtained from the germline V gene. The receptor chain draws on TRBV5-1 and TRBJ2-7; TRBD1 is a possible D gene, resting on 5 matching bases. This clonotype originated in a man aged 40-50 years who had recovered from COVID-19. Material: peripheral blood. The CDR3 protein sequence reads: CASSPTSGSYEQYF. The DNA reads TGCGCCAGCAGCCCCACGTCAGGGTCCTACGAGCAGTACTTC.